The 18 T cell receptor beta chains below come from one sample, sequenced in a study of OX40 agonist ivuxolimab in advanced cancers. The protocol used for the library was the immunoSEQ multiplex PCR assay. The table comes from immuneACCESS by way of TCRdb, which keeps in-frame sequences with V and J called. Part of the clones is missing from these tables; in studies checked, under half for an unresolved V gene and the rest for unknown reasons. This sample has 70,000 to 95,000 clones in its table, and roughly 94% of those were observed once. The ten largest account for roughly a tenth of the sample. Material: CD4+ or CD8+ T cells sorted from blood, obtained in a trial of the OX40 agonist ivuxolimab. These receptors were taken from an adult with an advanced solid tumor such as melanoma, head and neck, liver or kidney cancer.

DNA of the CDR3: TGTGCCAGCAGTTTGACAGGTCATAGCAATCAGCCCCAGCATTTT. Amino acid sequence: CASSLTGHSNQPQHF. The rearrangement uses TRBV27 and TRBJ1-5; D perhaps matches TRBD1 (6 bases). The germline V gene has CDR1 MNHEY and CDR2 SMNVEV (reference sequence). V was shortened by 3 bases and J by 0 bases, with 9 bases between the two germline ends. The CDR3 is made up of 15 amino acids.

The gene calls are TRBV19 and TRBJ2-3; D unclear. From germline, CDR1 is LNHDA and CDR2 SQIVND (reference sequence). The germline V and J ends were trimmed by 5 bases and 2 bases, with 17 bases remaining between them. This CDR3 spans 16 amino acids. This CDR3 is CASSSRAPGPTDTQYF. DNA of the CDR3: TGTGCCAGTAGTTCCCGTGCCCCCGGCCCCACAGATACGCAGTATTTT.

J is TRBJ2-7 and V is TRBV6-4, with 7 bases identical to TRBD2. The trim removed 2 bases at V and 4 bases at J, leaving 11 bases unmatched. Germline CDR1 and CDR2: MRHNA and SNTAGT. CDR3 length equals 16 residues. CDR3 protein: CASSDGPAGEGYEQYF. For the CDR3, the DNA is TGTGCCAGCAGTGACGGCCCGGCGGGAGAGGGGTACGAGCAGTACTTC.

The chain recombines TRBV7-9 with TRBJ2-7; D assignment may be TRBD1 or TRBD2 (6 bases each). The V and J ends lost 5 bases and 4 bases respectively, with 12 bases between them. The CDR3 contains 13 residues. Germline loops: CDR1 SEHNR, CDR2 FQNEAQ (reference sequence). CDR3 coding DNA: TGTGCCAGCAGCCCTAGGGGGGCGTACGAGCAGTACTTC. Translated, it gives CASSPRGAYEQYF.

This chain links TRBV19 with TRBJ2-1, with D perhaps matching TRBD1 (6 bases). This CDR3 is 15 amino acids long. V lost 3 bases and J 0 bases, leaving 9 bases between the germline ends. The germline V gene encodes CDR1 LNHDA and CDR2 SQIVND (reference sequence). In DNA, the CDR3 is TGTGCCAGTAGTATGACAGGTACCTCCTACAATGAGCAGTTCTTC. Protein product: CASSMTGTSYNEQFF.

The chain has TRBV27 and TRBJ2-7, with 14 bases identical to TRBD2. CDR1 MNHEY and CDR2 SMNVEV come from the germline V gene (reference sequence). The CDR3 extends over 17 amino acids. Trimming took 0 bases from V and 3 from J; bases not matched to a gene: 4. In DNA, the CDR3 is TGTGCCAGCAGTTTATCCGCCGGACTAGCGGGGGGCTACGAGCAGTACTTC. Translation gives CASSLSAGLAGGYEQYF.

DNA of the CDR3: TGTGCCAGCAGTTTTCTAAAACTAGCGGGAGGAACCGAGCAGTACTTC. This codes for CASSFLKLAGGTEQYF. V usage is TRBV13 and J usage is TRBJ2-7; 12 nucleotides agree with TRBD2. The CDR3 consists of 16 residues. Germline CDR1 reads PRHDT; CDR2 reads FYEKMQ (reference sequence). With V trimmed by 6 bases and J by 6 bases, 12 bases remained unmatched.

This clone was recorded only once. This rearrangement joins TRBV14 to TRBJ2-1; D gene ambiguous. The V end was cut by 2 bases, the J end by 6 bases, with 23 bases between. Germline values: CDR1 SGHDN, CDR2 FVKESK. The CDR3 contains 18 residues. CDR3 residues: CASSQPAPLAAGPNEQFF. The CDR3 DNA reads TGTGCCAGCAGCCAACCCGCGCCCCTTGCGGCAGGCCCCAATGAGCAGTTCTTC.

This chain links TRBV6-5 with TRBJ2-7; D might be TRBD1 (5 bases). With 0 bases removed from V and 2 bases from J, the gap between germline ends came to 8 bases. CDR3 size: 14 residues. Germline V lookup: CDR1 MNHEY, CDR2 SVGAGI. The CDR3 reads CASSYSIGAYEQYF. The CDR3 DNA sequence: TGTGCCAGCAGTTACTCGATAGGGGCCTACGAGCAGTACTTC.

J is TRBJ2-3 and V is TRBV9; D is perhaps TRBD2 (6 bases). The V gene lost 4 bases and the J gene lost 2 bases, with 20 bases spanning the gap. The CDR3 contains 17 residues. Germline lookup yields CDR1 SGDLS and CDR2 YYNGEE. CDR3 residues: CASSHQQRDSDTDTQYF. CDR3 nucleotide sequence: TGTGCCAGCAGCCATCAACAGAGGGACTCAGACACAGATACGCAGTATTTT.

Notes on this clone: Since no conserved phenylalanine or tryptophan closes the CDR3, a read error is the likely cause. Because the CDR3's place on the DNA is in doubt, the DNA is left out and the CDR3 is given as listed by TCRdb. The chain carries TRBV5-5 and TRBJ2-7; the D call of TRBD1 is as the table states it, not checked on the DNA. The CDR3 has 14 amino acids, counting both end residues. Germline values: CDR1 SGHKS, CDR2 YYEKEE (reference sequence). The CDR3 reads CASSLGAIQGEDCL.

CDR3 region: CASSPAGVLYEQYF. The CDR3 nucleotides read TGTGCCAGCAGTCCCGCAGGGGTCCTCTACGAGCAGTACTTC. The chain uses TRBV6-5 and TRBJ2-7; TRBD1 is a possible D gene (6 bases). Per the germline V gene, CDR1 is MNHEY and CDR2 is SVGAGI. With 5 bases removed from V and 3 bases from J, the gap between germline ends came to 14 bases. This CDR3 has 14 amino acids.

This chain connects TRBV30 to TRBJ2-5; 9 bases are a match to TRBD1. The CDR3 is 16 residues long. The germline V gene encodes CDR1 GTSNPN and CDR2 SVGIG (reference sequence). V shed 3 bases, J shed 5 bases, and the junction held 13 bases outside the gene matches. The CDR3: CAWSDDYRGRRETQYF. For the CDR3, the DNA is TGTGCCTGGAGCGATGACTACAGGGGGCGTAGGGAGACCCAGTACTTC.

V gene TRBV27 combines with J gene TRBJ2-2, with D tentatively TRBD2 (6 bases). CDR3 length: 15 residues. The germline gives CDR1 MNHEY, CDR2 SMNVEV (reference sequence). V was pared by 6 bases and J by 5 bases, with 16 bases between. The DNA for the CDR3 is TGTGCCAGCAGCCCTGACACTAGCCTTACCGGGGAGCTGTTTTTT. This encodes CASSPDTSLTGELFF.

The rearrangement uses TRBV10-1 and TRBJ1-3, with 7 bases fitting TRBD1. J was trimmed by 4 bases and V by 6 bases; bases with no gene match: 6. The CDR3 has 14 amino acids. The germline V gene has CDR1 WNHNN and CDR2 SYGVQD (reference sequence). The CDR3 protein is CASRLTGFGNTIYF. The CDR3 bases are TGCGCCAGCAGGCTGACAGGGTTCGGAAACACCATATATTTT.

V is TRBV9 and J is TRBJ2-1; D is unclear. Germline V gives CDR1 SGDLS, CDR2 YYNGEE. This CDR3 is 14 amino acids long. Trimming removed 0 bases from V and 5 bases from J, with 9 bases in between. CDR3 in amino acids: CASSVGAGHNEQFF. As DNA, the CDR3 is TGTGCCAGCAGCGTAGGTGCAGGTCACAATGAGCAGTTCTTC.

V gene TRBV2 combines with J gene TRBJ2-1; a possible D gene is TRBD2 (6 bases). Germline CDR1 and CDR2: SNHLY and FYNNEI. V was shortened by 7 bases and J by 3 bases, with 7 bases between the two germline ends. The CDR3 is 12 amino acids. This chain's CDR3 is CASKGGYNEQFF. The DNA for the CDR3 is TGTGCCAGCAAGGGAGGCTACAATGAGCAGTTCTTC.

CDR3 in amino acids: CASGSGEGKGYEQYF. In nucleotides, the CDR3 is TGTGCCAGCGGAAGTGGGGAGGGCAAAGGCTACGAGCAGTACTTC. V gene TRBV9 combines with J gene TRBJ2-7, with 7 nucleotides matching TRBD2. The germline gives CDR1 SGDLS, CDR2 YYNGEE. V lost 7 bases to trimming and J lost 3 bases; unmatched junction nucleotides: 13. This CDR3 has 15 residues.